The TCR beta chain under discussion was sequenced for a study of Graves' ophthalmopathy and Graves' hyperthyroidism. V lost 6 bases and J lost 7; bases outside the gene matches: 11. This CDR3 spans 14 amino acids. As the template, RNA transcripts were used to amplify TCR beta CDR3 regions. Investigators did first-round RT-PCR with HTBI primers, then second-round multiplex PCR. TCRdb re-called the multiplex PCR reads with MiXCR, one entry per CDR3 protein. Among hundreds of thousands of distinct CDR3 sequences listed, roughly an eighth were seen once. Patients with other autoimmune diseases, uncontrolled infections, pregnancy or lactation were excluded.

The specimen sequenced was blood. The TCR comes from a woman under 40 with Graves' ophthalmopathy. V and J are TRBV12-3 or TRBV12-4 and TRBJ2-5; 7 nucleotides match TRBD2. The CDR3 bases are TGTGCCAGCAGCCCTACTAGCGAGGGAACGACCCAGTACTTC. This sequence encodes CASSPTSEGTTQYF.